The rows below give T cell receptor beta chains drawn from one sample of a study of OX40 agonist ivuxolimab in advanced cancers. Sequencing used immunoSEQ multiplex PCR; TCRdb keeps in-frame clones, though not all of them. The repertoire holds tens of thousands of clones, with 90% as singletons. This sample comprised CD4+ or CD8+ T cells sorted from blood, obtained in a trial of the OX40 agonist ivuxolimab. The receptors derive from an adult with an advanced solid tumor such as melanoma, head and neck, liver or kidney cancer. Each CDR3 is given with its conserved first and last residue. The D gene is left open where the match is weak. Size values are once, few and many counts, or a class for expanded clones, and some rows have none.

j_call clone_size cdr3_length d_call v_call cdr3_aa cdr3_nt
TRBJ1-1 - 14 - TRBV28 CASSLVSVNTEAFF TGTGCCAGCAGTTTAGTATCGGTGAACACTGAAGCTTTCTTT
TRBJ2-7 once 11 - TRBV27 CASSSLREQYF TGTGCCAGCAGTTCTTTGCGGGAGCAGTACTTC
TRBJ1-2 - 15 TRBD1 TRBV2 CASSGIGTAREGYTF TGTGCCAGCAGTGGGATCGGGACAGCGCGGGAAGGCTACACCTTC
TRBJ2-7 once 15 TRBD1 TRBV4-1 CASSQPGQGIYEQYF TGCGCCAGCAGCCAGCCGGGACAGGGGATCTACGAGCAGTACTTC
TRBJ1-2 - 13 - TRBV18 CASSAGQNYGYTF TGTGCCAGCTCAGCGGGACAAAACTATGGCTACACCTTC
TRBJ2-7 - 13 TRBD2 TRBV5-6 CASTQAGAYEQYF TGTGCCAGCACCCAAGCGGGGGCATACGAGCAGTACTTC
TRBJ2-1 - 13 - TRBV18 CASSPGVGSEQFF TGTGCCAGCTCACCTGGGGTGGGGTCTGAGCAGTTCTTC
TRBJ2-3 - 14 - TRBV9 CASSVVAEADTQYF TGTGCCAGCAGCGTGGTAGCGGAGGCGGATACGCAGTATTTT
TRBJ1-4 - 11 - TRBV19 CASSPGFKLFF TGTGCCAGTAGCCCGGGATTTAAACTGTTTTTT
TRBJ2-1 - 13 - TRBV2 CASSRAPANEQFF TGTGCCAGCAGCAGAGCTCCGGCCAATGAGCAGTTCTTC
TRBJ1-1 few 14 TRBD1 TRBV10-3 CAISFDRGNTEAFF TGTGCCATCAGTTTCGACAGGGGGAACACTGAAGCTTTCTTT
TRBJ2-3 once 14 TRBD1 TRBV6-1 CASTPQGARDTQYF TGTGCCAGCACCCCACAGGGGGCAAGGGATACGCAGTATTTT
TRBJ2-5 - 14 - TRBV11-3 CASSLMFGEGTQYF TGTGCCAGCAGCTTAATGTTCGGGGAAGGAACCCAGTACTTC
TRBJ2-2 - 15 TRBD2 TRBV15 CATSERGGYNGELFF TGTGCCACCAGCGAACGGGGAGGGTATAACGGGGAGCTGTTTTTT
TRBJ2-7 - 16 - TRBV6-1 CASSAKQGYPTYEQYF TGTGCCAGCAGTGCTAAACAGGGTTACCCCACCTACGAGCAGTACTTC
TRBJ2-2 - 16 - TRBV4-2 CASSQGGGEGTGELFF TGTGCCAGCAGCCAAGGGGGCGGAGAGGGTACCGGGGAGCTGTTTTTT
TRBJ1-2 - 12 - TRBV7-9 CASSYTGGGYTF TGTGCCAGCAGCTACACCGGCGGGGGCTACACCTTC
TRBJ2-1 - 12 - TRBV27 CASSTWTEEQFF TGTGCCAGCAGTACTTGGACAGAAGAGCAGTTCTTC
TRBJ2-2 - 14 - TRBV9 CASSTPGDTGELFF TGTGCCAGCAGCACTCCGGGGGACACCGGGGAGCTGTTTTTT
TRBJ1-1 - 12 - TRBV5-5 CASSLGDTEAFF TGTGCCAGCAGCTTGGGGGACACTGAAGCTTTCTTT
TRBJ1-2 - 12 TRBD1 TRBV9 CASSGQGRGYTF TGTGCCAGCAGCGGACAGGGGAGAGGCTACACCTTC
TRBJ2-7 - 13 - TRBV5-1 CASRLGGTDEQYF TGCGCCAGCCGTTTGGGGGGAACGGACGAGCAGTACTTC
TRBJ2-7 medium-sized 18 TRBD2 TRBV11-3 CASSVTNLIAGGVYEQYF TGTGCCAGCAGCGTAACCAATCTTATAGCGGGAGGAGTCTACGAGCAGTACTTC
TRBJ2-2 - 16 - TRBV4-2 CASSQGTGPNTGELFF TGTGCCAGCAGCCAAGGAACCGGACCGAACACCGGGGAGCTGTTTTTT
TRBJ1-2 - 11 - TRBV2 CASPKSAGYTF TGTGCCAGTCCTAAGAGTGCGGGCTACACCTTC
TRBJ2-2 - 12 - TRBV5-1 CASSVGTGELFF TGCGCCAGCAGCGTGGGTACCGGGGAGCTGTTTTTT
TRBJ2-7 once 14 TRBD1 TRBV30 CALTDRFTIYEQYF TGTGCCTTGACGGACAGGTTTACCATCTACGAGCAGTACTTC
TRBJ1-5 - 15 - TRBV9 CDSSVAGTSNQPQHF TGTGACAGCAGCGTTGCAGGGACGAGCAATCAGCCCCAGCATTTT
TRBJ1-1 - 16 - TRBV27 CASSPTPSQTNTEAFF TGTGCCAGCAGCCCTACCCCTAGTCAGACAAACACTGAAGCTTTCTTT
TRBJ1-5 - 12 - TRBV6-1 CASTRGDQPQHF TGTGCCAGCACGCGGGGGGATCAGCCCCAGCATTTT
TRBJ2-1 - 16 TRBD2 TRBV4-2 CASSPRTSGRDNEQFF TGTGCCAGCAGCCCGCGGACTAGCGGGAGAGACAATGAGCAGTTCTTC
TRBJ1-6 - 14 - TRBV11-3 CASSLLVGDSPLHF TGTGCCAGCAGCTTATTAGTGGGGGATTCACCCCTCCACTTT
TRBJ2-7 - 14 TRBD2 TRBV6-5 CASSLTSGSYEQYF TGTGCCAGCAGTTTGACTAGCGGGAGCTACGAGCAGTACTTC
TRBJ2-7 - 17 TRBD1 TRBV11-2 CASSPVRTGLSSYEQYF TGTGCCAGCAGCCCAGTGAGGACAGGGCTAAGCTCCTACGAGCAGTACTTC
TRBJ1-1 - 15 TRBD1 TRBV5-4 CASSPRGRGPSEAFF TGTGCCAGCAGCCCGAGGGGCAGGGGGCCTTCTGAAGCTTTCTTT
TRBJ2-1 - 11 - TRBV11-2 CASSAYNEQFF TGTGCCAGCAGCGCCTACAATGAGCAGTTCTTC
TRBJ2-7 - 13 TRBD2 TRBV6-5 CASNTGGVYEQYF TGTGCCAGCAATACCGGGGGGGTCTACGAGCAGTACTTC
TRBJ2-1 - 15 TRBD2 TRBV6-4 CASSGGSISYNEQFF TGTGCCAGCAGTGGCGGGAGTATCTCCTACAATGAGCAGTTCTTC
TRBJ1-1 - 13 - TRBV10-3 CAISESTFLDAFF TGTGCCATCAGTGAGTCGACGTTTTTGGACGCTTTCTTT
TRBJ1-2 - 19 - TRBV11-3 CASSLNSGGGLSGTNGYTF TGTGCCAGCAGCTTAAATTCGGGCGGGGGGCTCTCCGGGACAAATGGCTACACCTTC
TRBJ2-7 - 15 TRBD1 TRBV30 CAWTQPGTGFSEQYF TGTGCCTGGACACAGCCCGGGACAGGTTTCTCCGAGCAGTACTTC
TRBJ2-2 - 11 - TRBV25-1 CASKSGPRMFF TGTGCCAGCAAATCGGGACCTAGGATGTTTTTT
TRBJ2-7 - 14 TRBD2 TRBV18 CASSPPVAGGEQYF TGTGCCAGCTCACCACCGGTGGCGGGGGGTGAGCAGTACTTC
TRBJ2-5 - 14 - TRBV6-1 CASSIRDTSGTQYF TGTGCCAGCAGTATCCGGGACACTTCGGGGACCCAGTACTTC
TRBJ1-5 - 13 - TRBV6-6 CASTRVSNQPQHF TGTGCCTCGACCAGGGTGAGCAATCAGCCCCAGCATTTT
TRBJ1-1 - 14 - TRBV5-4 CASSYRSAGTEAFF TGTGCCAGCAGCTACAGGAGTGCTGGCACTGAAGCTTTCTTT
TRBJ1-4 - 15 TRBD1 TRBV6-5 CASSPGTGVREKLFF TGTGCCAGCAGTCCCGGGACAGGGGTCAGGGAAAAACTGTTTTTT
TRBJ2-5 - 13 TRBD2 TRBV7-9 CASSPAGGETQYF TGTGCCAGCAGCCCCGCGGGGGGGGAGACCCAGTACTTC
TRBJ1-5 once 14 - TRBV28 CASYGGSINQPQHF TGTGCCAGCTATGGCGGGTCGATCAATCAGCCCCAGCATTTT
TRBJ2-7 once 16 - TRBV16 CASSQSTGGRRYEQYF TGTGCCAGCAGCCAATCGACCGGGGGAAGGAGATACGAGCAGTACTTC
TRBJ1-2 - 14 TRBD1 TRBV2 CASSEGQGPYGYTF TGTGCCAGCAGCGAGGGACAGGGACCCTATGGCTACACCTTC
TRBJ2-1 - 13 TRBD2 TRBV19 CASSIAAGDEQFF TGTGCCAGTAGTATAGCGGCGGGAGACGAGCAGTTCTTC
TRBJ2-5 few 15 - TRBV9 CASSVDQGIGETQYF TGTGCCAGCAGCGTAGACCAGGGGATAGGGGAGACCCAGTACTTC
TRBJ1-2 - 15 - TRBV11-3 CASSSLTWGHYGYTF TGTGCCAGCAGCTCCCTCACCTGGGGGCATTATGGCTACACCTTC
TRBJ2-5 - 14 - TRBV18 CASSSGTTGETQYF TGTGCCAGCTCATCCGGGACAACCGGGGAGACCCAGTACTTC
TRBJ2-3 - 15 - TRBV11-3 CASSVTTPVTDTQYF TGTGCCAGCAGCGTAACCACCCCGGTCACAGATACGCAGTATTTT
TRBJ2-7 - 16 - TRBV5-1 CASSLLGLARDYEQYF TGCGCCAGCAGCTTGCTCGGGCTAGCGCGGGACTACGAGCAGTACTTC
TRBJ2-4 - 14 - TRBV27 CASSLSRGTNIQYF TGTGCCAGCAGTTTATCGAGGGGGACCAACATTCAGTACTTC
TRBJ2-3 once 16 TRBD2 TRBV29-1 CSVEDQGLADTDTQYF TGCAGCGTTGAAGATCAGGGACTAGCGGACACAGATACGCAGTATTTT
TRBJ2-7 - 18 TRBD1 TRBV7-9 CASSLPYVRGDSKYEQYF TGTGCCAGCAGCTTACCATACGTCAGAGGGGACAGTAAATACGAGCAGTACTTC